This TCR beta chain was recovered during a study of shared clonotypes between healthy human individuals. The protocol was immunoSEQ multiplex PCR, while the TCRdb copy is restricted to in-frame clones and leaves out a portion. The repertoire holds around 200,000 clones, with approximately 61% as singletons. CDR3 length: 14 amino acids. The V segment lost 7 bases and the J segment 3 bases; nucleotides outside the gene matches: 9. Germline CDR1 and CDR2: SGHRS and YFSETQ. Sequencing used memory CD4+ T cells sorted from blood. Subset described: CD45RA-negative fraction. The origin of this receptor is a man between 25 and 39 years old in good health. The rearrangement joins TRBV5-1 to TRBJ2-7, with TRBD1 identical over 8 bases. The chain's CDR3 is CASVSGTGNYEQYF. Here the CDR3 DNA reads TGCGCCAGCGTATCCGGGACAGGAAACTACGAGCAGTACTTC.